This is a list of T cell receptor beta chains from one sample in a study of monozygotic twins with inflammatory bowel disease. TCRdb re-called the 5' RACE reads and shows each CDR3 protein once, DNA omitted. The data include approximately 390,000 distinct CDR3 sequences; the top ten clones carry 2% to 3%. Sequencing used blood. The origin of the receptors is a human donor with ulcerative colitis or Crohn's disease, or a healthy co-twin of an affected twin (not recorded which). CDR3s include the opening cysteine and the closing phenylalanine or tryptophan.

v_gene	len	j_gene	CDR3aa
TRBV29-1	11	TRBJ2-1	CSVEDITGQFF
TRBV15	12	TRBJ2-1	CASGYNEREQFF
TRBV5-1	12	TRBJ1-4	CASSRDGGKLFF
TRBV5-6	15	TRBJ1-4	CASSATGTSYEKLFF
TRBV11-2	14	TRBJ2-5	CASSLVHDQETQYF
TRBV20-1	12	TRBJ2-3	CSLATYTDTQYF
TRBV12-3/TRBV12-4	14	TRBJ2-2	CASSQTGITGELFF
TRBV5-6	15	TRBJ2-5	CASSLAPGGGETQYF
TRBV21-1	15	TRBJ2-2	CASSHRAHPTGELFF
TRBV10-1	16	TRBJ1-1	CASGRDQNLADTEAFF
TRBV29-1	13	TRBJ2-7	CSVRLQGAYEQYF
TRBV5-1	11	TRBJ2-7	CASSDYYEQYF
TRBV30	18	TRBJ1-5	CAWSVTRTTGGRGQPQHF
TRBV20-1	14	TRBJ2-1	CSARVGTGGNEQFF
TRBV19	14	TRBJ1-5	CASRREYSNQPQHF
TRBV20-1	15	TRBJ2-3	CSAMFSVLSTDTQYF
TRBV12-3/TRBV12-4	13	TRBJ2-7	CASRSGTGNEQYF
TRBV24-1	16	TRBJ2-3	CATSDWYSASTDTQYF
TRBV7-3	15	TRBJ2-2	CASSPRWGNTGELFF
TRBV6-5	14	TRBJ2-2	CASSYGSGAGELFF
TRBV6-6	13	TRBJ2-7	CASSYSRAYEQYF
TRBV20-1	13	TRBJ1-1	CSARDRRDTEAFF
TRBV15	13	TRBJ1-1	CATGGRGNTEAFF
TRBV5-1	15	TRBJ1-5	CASSLQGAWRQPQHF
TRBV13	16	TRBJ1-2	CASSKRTGGRVVGYTF
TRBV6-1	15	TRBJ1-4	CASSRGGLLNEKLFF
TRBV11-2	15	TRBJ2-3	CASSSRAGGGDTQYF
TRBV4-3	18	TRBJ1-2	CASSQESWDRGANYGYTF